The clone carrying this TCR beta chain came up once. V was clipped by 7 bases and J by 4 bases, with 13 bases between them. The germline gives CDR1 MNHEY, CDR2 SVGAGI. The CDR3 is 14 amino acids. This sample is part of a study of blood T cell repertoires in COVID-19. Background on the study: Acute and convalescent COVID-19 specimens originated in the United States, Italy and Spain. T cells, B-cell-depleted T cells, or PBMCs supplied cDNA or gDNA.

Authors' analysis steps: Amplification with reference gene primers provided the estimates of nucleated cell counts. Using immunoSEQ multiplex PCR, the repertoire was profiled, and TCRdb retains in-frame clones only, with some absent. V and J calls and clone size are those listed in that table; D and trimming were worked out from the DNA. This sample has approximately 40,000 clones, with about nine tenths found just once. This TCR was sampled from a woman aged 80 or over in a cohort sampled during active or convalescent COVID-19. What was sequenced was peripheral blood. V gene TRBV6-5 combines with J gene TRBJ2-2; possibly TRBD1 for D (6 bases). CDR3: CASTRQGPTGELFF. DNA for the CDR3: TGTGCCAGCACTCGGCAGGGGCCCACCGGGGAGCTGTTTTTT.